Listed here is a single T cell receptor (beta chain). This sample stems from a study of T cell responses to AZD1222 COVID-19 vaccine. Trimming took 4 bases from V and 16 from J; bases not matched to a gene: 5. Germline loops: CDR1 MNHEY, CDR2 SVGEGT. There are 11 residues in the CDR3. Measured with immunoSEQ multiplex PCR; TCRdb has only the in-frame clones, and not every one. Of more than 150,000 clones listed, about 89% are singletons. The specimen was peripheral blood, collected 28 days after the second AZD1222 dose. The receptor's source is an adult who received the AZD1222 COVID-19 vaccine. The J gene is TRBJ2-1, the V gene TRBV6-2 or TRBV6-3, with 9 bases aligning to TRBD2. The CDR3 loop reads CASSSGTSLFF. The CDR3 DNA follows: TGTGCCAGCAGTTCGGGGACTAGCCTTTTCTTC.